This T cell receptor (beta chain) was recovered during a study of blood T cells in healthy people across ages. General study findings and limits: Diversity estimates drawn from one million T cells were deemed underestimates. It was the long-lived donors that had more naive CD4+ cells and higher diversity than aged donors.

The authors ran a second PCR of roughly 7 to 11 cycles using a sample-barcoded 5' primer and a J-beta primer mix. TCRdb re-derived calls from the 5' RACE reads in MiXCR, one entry per CDR3 protein. This table holds fewer than 1,000,000 distinct CDR3 sequences, about 46% found once. This clonotype was recorded at least ten times. The antigen remains undetermined. This CDR3 comprises 13 residues. The germline V gene encodes CDR1 WNHNN and CDR2 SYGVQD (reference sequence). The V gene lost 6 bases and the J gene lost 6 bases, with 11 bases spanning the gap. This sequence joins TRBV10-1 and TRBJ2-2, with D perhaps TRBD1 (6 bases). This clonotype was sampled from a man older than 75 in good health. The specimen was blood. The CDR3 sequence is CASRPNRAGELFF. CDR3 DNA sequence: TGCGCCAGCAGGCCTAACAGGGCCGGGGAGCTGTTTTTT.